Sequencing of this T cell receptor beta chain was carried out in a study of T cell responses to AZD1222 COVID-19 vaccine. Study-wide background: Doses given second, at about 4 or about 12 weeks, were pooled.

The study's findings and limits: Clonal diversity was possibly underestimated; the donors were predominantly white British and more often female. When two AZD1222 doses had been given, Spike-specific TCR breadth and depth rose. AZD1222 recipients seropositive at baseline numbered only 5 to 7.

With regard to this clone: Its specificity is not known.

The protocol was immunoSEQ multiplex PCR, while the TCRdb copy is restricted to in-frame clones and leaves out a portion. The table includes around 100,000 clones, 88% detected once. Trimming pared 2 bases from V and 3 bases from J, leaving 5 bases between. The CDR3 covers 12 residues. Germline CDR1 is SGHTA and CDR2 is FQGNSA. This sequence originates from an adult in good health. Specimen: peripheral blood, collected on day 0 of AZD1222 vaccination. The rearrangement uses TRBV7-2 and TRBJ2-7, with D uncertain. CDR3 amino acids: CASSLSLYEQYF. In nucleotides, the CDR3 is TGTGCCAGCAGCTTATCCCTCTACGAGCAGTACTTC.